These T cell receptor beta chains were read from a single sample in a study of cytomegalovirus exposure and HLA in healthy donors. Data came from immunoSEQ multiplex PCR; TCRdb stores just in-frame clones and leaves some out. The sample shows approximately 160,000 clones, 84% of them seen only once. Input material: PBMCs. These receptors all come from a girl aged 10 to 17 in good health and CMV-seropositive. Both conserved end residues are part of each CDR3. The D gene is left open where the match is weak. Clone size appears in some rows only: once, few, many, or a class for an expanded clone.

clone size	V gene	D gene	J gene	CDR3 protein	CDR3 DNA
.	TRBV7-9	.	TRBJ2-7	CSSSLAFRTEQYEQYF	TGTTCCAGCAGCTTAGCCTTCCGGACAGAACAGTACGAGCAGTACTTC
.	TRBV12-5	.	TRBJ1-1	CASGLYREYTEAFF	TGTGCTAGTGGCCTTTACAGGGAGTATACTGAAGCTTTCTTT
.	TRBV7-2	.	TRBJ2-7	CASSPPSATGKGRRYEQYF	TGTGCCAGCAGCCCGCCGTCCGCTACCGGGAAAGGTCGGCGGTACGAGCAGTACTTC
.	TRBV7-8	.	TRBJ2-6	CASSWEVKQAISGANVLTF	TGTGCCAGCAGCTGGGAAGTCAAACAGGCCATCTCTGGGGCCAACGTCCTGACTTTC
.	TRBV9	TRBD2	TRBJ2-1	CASSHYGGLAGGPRDNEQFF	TGTGCCAGCAGCCACTATGGGGGACTAGCGGGGGGGCCGAGGGACAATGAGCAGTTCTTC
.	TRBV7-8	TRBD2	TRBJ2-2	CASSLIAGGLAGELFF	TGTGCCAGCAGCTTAATAGCGGGGGGGCTTGCCGGGGAGCTGTTTTTT
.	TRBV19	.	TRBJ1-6	CASSIGLVESDSPLHF	TGTGCCAGTAGTATAGGATTGGTGGAGTCCGATTCACCCCTCCACTTT
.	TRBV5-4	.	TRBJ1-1	CASSLVGRETEAFF	TGTGCCAGCAGCTTGGTAGGGCGGGAAACTGAAGCTTTCTTT
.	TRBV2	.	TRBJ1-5	CASSQCCSGFYMAGGNQPQHF	TGTGCCAGCAGTCAATGTTGTTCAGGGTTCTATATGGCTGGGGGCAATCAGCCCCAGCATTTT
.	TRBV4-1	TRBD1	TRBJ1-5	CASSQKQGADGQPQHF	TGCGCCAGCAGCCAGAAACAGGGGGCTGACGGACAGCCCCAGCATTTT
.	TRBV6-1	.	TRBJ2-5	CASTEGAGQETQYF	TGTGCCAGCACCGAGGGTGCAGGCCAAGAGACCCAGTACTTC
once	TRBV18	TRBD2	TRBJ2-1	CASSPPSGGAVNEQFF	TGTGCCAGCTCACCACCAAGCGGGGGGGCCGTCAATGAGCAGTTCTTC
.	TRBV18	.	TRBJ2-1	CASSPQLGDTEQFF	TGTGCCAGCTCACCCCAGTTAGGGGACACTGAGCAGTTCTTC
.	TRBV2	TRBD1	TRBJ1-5	CATKGASNQPQHF	TGTGCCACCAAGGGGGCGAGCAATCAGCCCCAGCATTTT
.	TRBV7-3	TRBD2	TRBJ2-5	CASSLTGLAGGKETQYF	TGTGCCAGCAGCTTGACCGGACTAGCGGGGGGGAAAGAGACCCAGTACTTC
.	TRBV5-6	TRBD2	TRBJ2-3	CASSYRTSGSTDTQYF	TGTGCCAGCAGCTACCGGACTAGCGGGAGCACAGATACGCAGTATTTT
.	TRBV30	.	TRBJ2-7	CAWSKGALEQYF	TGTGCCTGGAGTAAAGGGGCTCTCGAGCAGTACTTC
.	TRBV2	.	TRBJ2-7	CASRTWAGANEQYF	TGTGCCAGCAGGACCTGGGCAGGGGCCAACGAGCAGTACTTC
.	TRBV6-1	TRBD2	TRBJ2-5	CASSPPGGARETQYF	TGTGCCAGCAGCCCCCCGGGGGGGGCAAGGGAGACCCAGTACTTC
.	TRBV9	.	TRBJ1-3	CASGRGDGKGNTIYF	TGTGCCAGCGGGAGGGGGGATGGGAAAGGAAACACCATATATTTT
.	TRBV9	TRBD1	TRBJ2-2	CASSAHRGQGNTGELFF	TGTGCCAGCAGCGCGCACAGGGGGCAGGGGAACACCGGGGAGCTGTTTTTT
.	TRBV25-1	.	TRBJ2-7	CASSTISRTIYEQYF	TGTGCCAGCAGTACCATATCTAGAACAATCTACGAGCAGTACTTC
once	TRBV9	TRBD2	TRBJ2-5	CASSVEWASGGEEETQYF	TGTGCCAGCAGCGTAGAATGGGCTAGCGGGGGGGAAGAAGAGACCCAGTACTTC
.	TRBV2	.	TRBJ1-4	CASTLAGEERHATNEKLFF	TGTGCCAGCACCCTGGCCGGGGAAGAGCGGCACGCAACTAATGAAAAACTGTTTTTT
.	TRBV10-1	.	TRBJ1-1	CASSSDGGRTEAFF	TGCGCCAGCAGCTCCGACGGCGGAAGGACTGAAGCTTTCTTT
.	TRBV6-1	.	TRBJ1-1	CASSEAYGAFF	TGTGCCAGCAGTGAAGCCTACGGAGCTTTCTTT
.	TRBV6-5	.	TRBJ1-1	CASSYVGHTEAFF	TGTGCCAGCAGTTACGTGGGCCACACTGAAGCTTTCTTT
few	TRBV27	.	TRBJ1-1	CASSFGTEAFF	TGTGCCAGCAGTTTCGGGACTGAAGCTTTCTTT
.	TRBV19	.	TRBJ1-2	CASRTQGKHYGYTF	TGTGCCAGTAGGACTCAGGGGAAGCACTATGGCTACACCTTC
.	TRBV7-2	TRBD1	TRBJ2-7	CASSLASDRGASYEQYF	TGTGCCAGCAGCTTGGCCTCAGACAGGGGCGCATCCTACGAGCAGTACTTC